Sequencing of this TCR beta chain was carried out in a study of T cell repertoires in cytomegalovirus infection. Background on the study: Carrying CMV and the relevant HLA type showed in public TCR beta signatures.

TCRdb fed the reads into MiXCR, producing one record per CDR3 protein. The table includes 200,000 or so distinct CDR3 sequences, approximately 19% detected once. Within the sample, this clonotype is medium-sized. The target antigen is unknown. Overall study results and limits: Of the TCR beta families, the public ones yielded a cumulative frequency that identified carriers of CMV plus the relevant HLA. Dominating the ex vivo response were HLA-C-restricted CMV-specific TCR beta clonotypes.

The trim removed 5 bases at V and 5 bases at J, leaving 9 bases unmatched. The CDR3 is made up of 15 amino acids. CDR1 is SGHTA, CDR2 FQGNSA, per germline. The chain carries TRBV7-2 and TRBJ2-5; the match to TRBD1 covers 9 bases. The sequence was collected from a human donor in good health (CMV status not recorded). Some clones in this sample may be carry-over from other donors' samples. Sequenced input: PBMCs. CDR3 loop: CASSPGTGYSETQYF. As DNA, the CDR3 is TGTGCCAGCAGCCCCGGGACAGGGTATTCGGAGACCCAGTACTTC.